A selection of T cell receptor beta chains follows, all from one sample in a study of shared T cell receptors in the human thymus. Produced via immunoSEQ multiplex PCR; TCRdb's table is partial and in-frame only. This table has a few hundred thousand clones, roughly 94% appearing once. Source material: thymocytes. These receptors originate from a human donor. Both conserved end residues are part of each CDR3. The D gene is left open where the match is weak. Size values are once, few and many counts, or a class for expanded clones, and some rows have none.

V	J	D	size	CDR3	DNA
TRBV4-3	TRBJ2-7	.	.	CASSQEVVHEQYF	TGCGCCAGCAGCCAAGAGGTGGTGCACGAGCAGTACTTC
TRBV11-2	TRBJ2-7	.	.	CASSFPTGSKEQYF	TGTGCCAGCAGCTTCCCTACAGGGTCGAAGGAGCAGTACTTC
TRBV27	TRBJ2-6	.	.	CASSTQGPPLSGANVLTF	TGTGCCAGCAGTACCCAGGGCCCCCCTCTCTCTGGGGCCAACGTCCTGACTTTC
TRBV6-1	TRBJ1-4	.	.	CASRPGPPTNEKLFF	TGTGCCAGCAGACCAGGACCCCCAACTAATGAAAAACTGTTTTTT
TRBV4-1	TRBJ2-7	.	once	CASSQELKRVYEQYF	TGCGCCAGCAGCCAAGAGTTGAAACGGGTATACGAGCAGTACTTC
TRBV5-6	TRBJ1-4	.	.	CASSFRAGKKLVF	TGTGCCAGCAGCTTTAGGGCAGGGAAAAAACTGGTTTTT
TRBV30	TRBJ2-7	.	few	CAWSVGGGEEQYF	TGTGCCTGGAGTGTAGGGGGGGGTGAAGAGCAGTACTTC
TRBV11-2	TRBJ2-5	.	.	CASTRRGVREQETQYF	TGTGCCAGCACCCGTAGAGGGGTAAGGGAACAAGAGACCCAGTACTTC
TRBV14	TRBJ2-7	.	.	CASSRRGLGYEQYF	TGTGCCAGCAGCCGGCGGGGGCTGGGGTACGAGCAGTACTTC
TRBV20-1	TRBJ2-1	.	.	CSARLWNEQFF	TGCAGTGCTAGACTGTGGAATGAGCAGTTCTTC
TRBV27	TRBJ2-7	.	.	CASSLAGSSYEQYF	TGTGCCAGCAGTTTAGCCGGAAGCTCCTACGAGCAGTACTTC
TRBV28	TRBJ1-2	TRBD1	.	CASSARQGQSDGYTF	TGTGCCAGCAGTGCCCGACAGGGGCAGTCGGATGGCTACACCTTC
TRBV15	TRBJ2-7	TRBD2	once	CATSRKLAGDSYEQYF	TGTGCCACCAGCAGAAAACTAGCGGGAGACTCCTACGAGCAGTACTTC
TRBV30	TRBJ1-1	.	.	CAWSVGGNTEAFF	TGTGCCTGGAGTGTAGGAGGGAACACTGAAGCTTTCTTT
TRBV4-1	TRBJ2-4	.	.	CASSPRKKTFLAKNIQYF	TGCGCCAGCAGCCCCCGGAAGAAGACCTTTCTAGCCAAAAACATTCAGTACTTC
TRBV25-1	TRBJ2-6	TRBD1	.	CASAALGQGLSGANVLTF	TGTGCCAGCGCCGCACTGGGACAGGGCTTAAGTGGGGCCAACGTCCTGACTTTC
TRBV15	TRBJ2-7	.	.	CATSTQDRLGGYEQYF	TGTGCCACCAGCACTCAAGACAGGCTGGGGGGGTACGAGCAGTACTTC
TRBV13	TRBJ2-5	TRBD1	.	CASRQGRGETQYF	TGTGCCAGCAGACAGGGGAGAGGGGAGACCCAGTACTTC
TRBV21-1	TRBJ2-3	.	.	CASSKRDRKTDTQYF	TGTGCCAGCAGCAAAAGGGACAGGAAGACAGATACGCAGTATTTT
TRBV15	TRBJ1-3	.	.	CATSRSSGTQIGRNTIYF	TGTGCCACCAGCAGATCCTCCGGGACCCAAATTGGCAGAAACACCATATATTTT
TRBV25-1	TRBJ2-5	TRBD1	.	CASRIGQGASVQYF	TGTGCCAGCAGGATCGGACAGGGGGCCTCTGTCCAGTACTTC
TRBV10-3	TRBJ2-1	.	once	CAISDGRAGWANEQFF	TGTGCCATCAGTGATGGTCGGGCAGGCTGGGCCAATGAGCAGTTCTTC